The rows below give T cell receptor beta chains drawn from one sample of a study of shared clonotypes between healthy human individuals. Only in-frame clones appear in the TCRdb table, and some are missing; sequencing was by immunoSEQ multiplex PCR. This table has some 2.3 million clones, roughly 93% appearing once. Input material: naive CD4+ T cells from PBMCs. The receptors originated from a man younger than 35 in good health. Some clones in this sample may be carry-over from other donors' samples. Each CDR3 is given with its conserved first and last residue. The D gene is left open where the match is weak. Clone size, where shown, is once, few, many, or a class for clones that have expanded.

j_call,d_call,v_call,clone_size,cdr3_aa,cdr3_nt
TRBJ2-7,.,TRBV27,.,CASSLFVRTPPYEQYF,TGTGCCAGCAGTTTATTTGTCAGGACGCCCCCCTACGAGCAGTACTTC
TRBJ2-3,.,TRBV28,once,CASSSRQGGSDTQYF,TGTGCCAGCAGTTCGAGACAGGGAGGTAGTGATACGCAGTATTTT
TRBJ2-6,.,TRBV7-2,.,CASSFVRAGANVLTF,TGTGCCAGCAGCTTTGTGAGAGCTGGGGCCAACGTCCTGACTTTC
TRBJ2-3,TRBD2,TRBV6-6,.,CASSYQSGRGTDTQYF,TGTGCCAGCAGTTACCAGTCCGGGAGGGGTACAGATACGCAGTATTTT
TRBJ1-2,.,TRBV7-2,.,CASSLERGGYTF,TGTGCCAGCAGCTTAGAACGGGGTGGCTACACCTTC
TRBJ1-4,.,TRBV7-9,.,CASSPSVVSNEKLFF,TGTGCCAGCAGCCCGTCAGTGGTTAGTAATGAAAAACTGTTTTTT
TRBJ2-1,TRBD2,TRBV18,.,CASSPITGTSGRSEQFF,TGTGCCAGCTCACCAATTACCGGGACTAGCGGGAGATCTGAGCAGTTCTTC
TRBJ2-7,TRBD2,TRBV11-2,.,CASSPGLAVSYEQYF,TGTGCCAGCAGCCCCGGACTAGCGGTTTCCTACGAGCAGTACTTC
TRBJ1-2,.,TRBV19,.,CASSIVLGGNYGYTF,TGTGCCAGTAGTATAGTTCTCGGCGGAAACTATGGCTACACCTTC
TRBJ1-4,TRBD1,TRBV25-1,.,CASSGPGTGYEKLFF,TGTGCCAGCAGTGGACCCGGGACAGGGTATGAAAAACTGTTTTTT
TRBJ2-7,.,TRBV9,.,CASSVATPYEQYF,TGTGCCAGCAGCGTAGCTACTCCCTACGAGCAGTACTTC
TRBJ2-1,TRBD2,TRBV29-1,.,CSASGLAGHNEQFF,TGCAGCGCCTCGGGACTAGCGGGACACAATGAGCAGTTCTTC
TRBJ2-7,.,TRBV28,.,CASSPGLPDEQYF,TGTGCCAGCAGCCCCGGACTGCCGGACGAGCAGTACTTC
TRBJ2-5,.,TRBV6-1,.,CASSRQTVQVTQYF,TGTGCCAGCAGCCGACAGACGGTCCAAGTGACCCAGTACTTC
TRBJ2-7,TRBD1,TRBV19,.,CASRGDRGYKQYF,TGTGCCAGTAGAGGGGACAGGGGATATAAGCAGTACTTC
TRBJ2-1,.,TRBV7-2,.,CASSLGSVNEQFF,TGTGCCAGCAGCTTAGGATCTGTAAATGAGCAGTTCTTC
TRBJ2-7,.,TRBV27,.,CASSGGWSYEQYF,TGTGCCAGCTCCGGGGGCTGGAGCTACGAGCAGTACTTC
TRBJ1-1,TRBD1,TRBV2,few,CASSDDRVGTEAFF,TGTGCCAGCAGTGATGACAGGGTGGGCACTGAAGCTTTCTTT
TRBJ1-3,.,TRBV15,.,CATSRIQRNTIYF,TGTGCCACCAGCAGAATACAGCGAAACACCATATATTTT
TRBJ1-2,TRBD1,TRBV5-1,.,CASSQFDRGYGYTF,TGCGCCAGCAGCCAATTCGACAGGGGCTATGGCTACACCTTC
TRBJ1-1,TRBD1,TRBV18,.,CASSPTGFINTEAFF,TGTGCCAGCTCACCGACAGGGTTTATCAACACTGAAGCTTTCTTT
TRBJ1-1,.,TRBV30,few,CAWSVGTNTEAFF,TGTGCCTGGAGTGTAGGGACTAACACTGAAGCTTTCTTT
TRBJ2-5,.,TRBV18,.,CASSKREQETQYF,TGTGCCAGCTCAAAGAGGGAACAAGAGACCCAGTACTTC
TRBJ2-5,.,TRBV5-1,.,CASSLGAGQSGETQYF,TGCGCCAGCAGCTTGGGAGCGGGTCAGAGCGGCGAGACCCAGTACTTC
TRBJ2-2,.,TRBV30,few,CAWSAGNTGELFF,TGTGCCTGGAGTGCAGGGAACACCGGGGAGCTGTTTTTT
TRBJ1-1,.,TRBV5-6,once,CASSAKGWGLLSSDTEAFF,TGTGCCAGCAGTGCTAAAGGATGGGGGCTCCTCTCTTCGGACACTGAAGCTTTCTTT
TRBJ2-1,TRBD2,TRBV18,.,CASSPGLAADNEQFF,TGTGCCAGCTCACCGGGACTAGCGGCGGACAATGAGCAGTTCTTC
TRBJ2-7,.,TRBV18,.,CASSPGLWEQYF,TGTGCCAGCTCCCCGGGCCTTTGGGAGCAGTACTTC
TRBJ2-3,TRBD2,TRBV7-2,.,CASSLAGADTQYF,TGTGCCAGCAGCTTGGCGGGGGCAGATACGCAGTATTTT
TRBJ2-1,.,TRBV7-7,once,CASSLDRSNEQFF,TGTGCCAGCAGCTTGGACAGATCCAATGAGCAGTTCTTC
TRBJ2-2,TRBD1,TRBV10-3,.,CAISDRGQGAPIGELFF,TGTGCCATCAGTGACCGGGGACAGGGGGCGCCTATCGGGGAGCTGTTTTTT
TRBJ1-1,.,TRBV5-6,once,CASSPGQTSMNTEAFF,TGTGCCAGCAGCCCAGGACAGACTAGTATGAACACTGAAGCTTTCTTT